Below, 8 T cell receptor beta chains from the same sample are listed, as sequenced in a study of metastatic and nonmetastatic thyroid tumors. TCRdb re-called clones from the PCR reads using MiXCR. The table records 91,000 or so clones, roughly 13% of them present only once. No patient had received any treatment before thyroid surgery. The source material was blood. The receptor set was obtained from a female donor with papillary thyroid cancer or a benign thyroid nodule (not recorded which). Some clones in this sample may be carry-over from other donors' samples.

This clone was seen a few times. This clone may be a read error of a much larger clone one base away. The chain links TRBV2 to TRBJ1-1; D gene uncertain. CDR3 length: 11 residues. The V gene's germline CDR1 is SNHLY and CDR2 FYNNEI. The chain's CDR3 is CASSPLAEASF. CDR3 coding DNA: TGTGCCAGCAGTCCGTTAGCTGAAGCTTCCTTT.

This clone was counted many times. V gene TRBV6-1 combines with J gene TRBJ2-7, with D perhaps TRBD2 (6 bases). The CDR3 contains 14 residues. Looked up from germline, CDR1 is MNHNS and CDR2 is SASEGT. V lost 8 bases, J lost 6 bases, and 20 bases lay in between. The CDR3 bases are TGTGCCAGCTCAAGCGACCGGGGGTGGGGCGAGCAGTACTTC. It is translated as CASSSDRGWGEQYF.

This clone was detected a few times. A read error is possible here, since a much larger clone lies one base away. The genes are TRBV7-9 and TRBJ1-1; D ambiguous. The germline gives CDR1 SEHNR, CDR2 FQNEAQ (reference sequence). Trimming took off 1 base at V and 10 bases at J, with 10 bases between the two ends. This CDR3 is 12 amino acids long. The CDR3 region has the DNA TGTGCCAGCAGCTTAGTCGGGCTTGGAGCTTTCTTT. Its translation is CASSLVGLGAFF.

This clone came up many times. The V and J genes are TRBV16 and TRBJ2-3; TRBD2 might be the D (6 bases). The CDR3 extends over 13 amino acids. The V end lost 5 bases, the J end lost 1 base, and 7 bases lay between the germline ends. CDR1 KGHSY and CDR2 FQNENV come from the germline V gene. CDR3 sequence: CASSKRGTDTQYF. CDR3 sequence (DNA): TGTGCCAGCAGCAAGCGGGGCACAGATACGCAGTATTTT.

On this clone itself: This may come from a read error, since a much larger clone is one base off. The chain links TRBV10-3 to TRBJ2-3; 7 bases are shared with TRBD2. This CDR3 has 13 residues. Germline loops: CDR1 ENHRY, CDR2 SYGVKD. CDR3 residues: CATGGTGTGTQYF. In DNA form, the CDR3 reads TGTGCCACCGGGGGGACGGGCACAGGTACGCAGTATTTT.

This clone has ten or more counts. The chain employs TRBV28 and TRBJ2-7, with D perhaps matching TRBD2 (6 bases). Germline CDR1 MDHEN, CDR2 SYDVKM. The CDR3 loop spans 14 amino acids. Trimming cost V 3 bases and J 3 bases, with 12 bases left between them. CDR3 loop: CASSLEGRDYEQYF. The DNA for the CDR3 is TGTGCCAGCAGTTTGGAGGGCCGGGACTACGAGCAGTACTTC.

This clone was recorded many times. The rearrangement uses TRBV9 and TRBJ2-3; D uncertain. Germline assignment: CDR1 SGDLS and CDR2 YYNGEE. The CDR3 consists of 16 residues. The V end lost 0 bases, the J end lost 2 bases, and 13 bases lay between the germline ends. This chain's CDR3 is CASSVVSTRTTDTQYF. DNA of the CDR3: TGTGCCAGCAGCGTAGTAAGTACTCGGACCACAGATACGCAGTATTTT.

V usage is TRBV24-1 and J usage is TRBJ2-2, with D possibly being TRBD2 (6 bases). The V gene's germline CDR1 is KGHDR and CDR2 SFDVKD. V lost 5 bases to trimming and J lost 4 bases, with 13 bases between them. The CDR3 spans 15 residues. DNA of the CDR3: TGTGCCACCAGTGCCCACGCGGGGAGCACCGGGGAGCTGTTTTTT. It yields the protein CATSAHAGSTGELFF.